Each of the 5 T cell receptor beta chains below was sequenced from the same sample in a study of graft-versus-host responses after intestinal transplantation (dated by TCRdb to about 2021). The library was obtained by the immunoSEQ multiplex PCR assay. TCRdb obtained this table from immuneACCESS and retained in-frame rearrangements with V and J assigned. These tables miss some clones; where compared with another copy, unresolved V genes account for less than half of the shortfall, and the remainder is unexplained. For this sample there are about 29,000 clones; around 83% appear just once. Approximately 2.8% of the sample lies in the top ten. Dithiothreitol, EDTA incubations and collagenase D digestion were used to isolate intraepithelial and lamina propria lymphocytes from graft specimens. The starting material was ileum tissue, obtained 98 days after intestinal transplantation. These receptors were taken from a human patient who received an intestinal transplant, so some T cells may come from the graft donor.

This clone has just one count. CDR3 nucleotides: TGCGCCAGCAGCCAGTTACGGGGGAGGGCCCAGTACTTC. Translating gives CASSQLRGRAQYF. This rearrangement joins TRBV4-1 to TRBJ2-5; 7 bases are shared with TRBD2. The CDR3 loop spans 13 amino acids. Per germline, CDR1 MGHRA and CDR2 YSYEKL. V dropped 3 bases and J dropped 9; count of bases not matched to a gene: 7.

The rearrangement links TRBV5-1 to TRBJ2-1, with D possibly being TRBD1 or TRBD2 (5 bases each). From germline, CDR1 is SGHRS and CDR2 YFSETQ. Trimming took off 4 bases at V and 3 bases at J, with 17 bases between the two ends. The CDR3 is made up of 16 amino acids. The CDR3 nucleotides read TGCGCCAGCAGCCAGGGACCCGCCGACGTCTACAATGAGCAGTTCTTC. Amino acid sequence: CASSQGPADVYNEQFF.

This clone is judged medium-sized. This sequence joins TRBV5-6 and TRBJ1-2; weak D call: TRBD1 (6 bases). The CDR3 covers 13 residues. From germline, CDR1 is SGHDT and CDR2 YYEEEE. The V and J ends lost 4 bases and 7 bases respectively, with 14 bases between them. CDR3 sequence reads: CASSRRGGSGYTF. CDR3 DNA: TGTGCCAGCAGCCGACGAGGGGGGAGTGGCTACACCTTC.

The chain is built from TRBV5-4 and TRBJ1-2; D possibly corresponds to TRBD1 (6 bases). Trimming stripped 0 bases from V and 4 bases from J, with 13 bases between. The length of the CDR3 is 15 residues. Germline V gene lookup returns CDR1 SGHNT and CDR2 YYREEE (reference sequence). CDR3 residues: CASSLAEQGIYGYTF. The CDR3 region has the DNA TGTGCCAGCAGCTTGGCCGAACAGGGAATCTATGGCTACACCTTC.

The CDR3 sequence is CASSQEGGTSFSGNTIYF. CDR3 sequence (DNA): TGCGCCAGCAGCCAAGAGGGGGGCACCTCATTCTCTGGAAACACCATATATTTT. This sequence joins TRBV4-1 and TRBJ1-3; D is possibly TRBD1 (6 bases). Trimming shortened V by 0 bases and J by 0 bases, and 15 bases separated the two germline ends. CDR3 length: 18 residues. Per the germline V gene, CDR1 is MGHRA and CDR2 is YSYEKL.